These 8 T cell receptor beta chains originate from one sample sequenced in a study of blood T cell repertoires in COVID-19. Data came from immunoSEQ multiplex PCR; TCRdb stores just in-frame clones and leaves some out. This sample has approximately 170,000 clones, with around 90% found just once. What was sequenced was peripheral blood. These receptors all come from a man aged 55 to 70 with active or convalescent COVID-19.

V gene TRBV5-1 combines with J gene TRBJ2-7, with D perhaps TRBD1 (6 bases). CDR1 is SGHRS, CDR2 YFSETQ, per germline. CDR3 length: 14 amino acids. Trimming removed 1 base at V and 5 bases at J, with 13 bases between. The CDR3 DNA follows: TGCGCCAGCAGCTTGTTTACAGGGATCAACGAGCAGTACTTC. It is translated as CASSLFTGINEQYF.

CDR3 loop: CASSTDLDLAGNTDTQYF. The CDR3 DNA follows: TGTGCCAGTAGTACCGACCTCGATCTAGCGGGGAACACAGATACGCAGTATTTT. The V gene is TRBV19, the J gene TRBJ2-3; 9 bases align to TRBD2. Per germline, CDR1 LNHDA and CDR2 SQIVND (reference sequence). The CDR3 extends over 18 amino acids. The junction had 13 bases not matched to a gene; V was cut back by 4 bases and J by 2 bases.

The chain uses TRBV11-2 and TRBJ1-1, with D unclear. The CDR3 loop spans 15 amino acids. Trimming pared 1 base from V and 1 base from J, leaving 10 bases between. Looked up from germline, CDR1 is SGHAT and CDR2 is FQNNGV. CDR3 sequence reads: CASSLGGLTNTEAFF. The DNA of the CDR3 is TGTGCCAGCAGCTTAGGAGGTCTGACGAACACTGAAGCTTTCTTT.

V and J are TRBV6-5 and TRBJ1-1; 10 positions agree with TRBD1. Losses at the gene ends were 10 bases for V and 3 bases for J; bases not matched to a gene: 5. The CDR3 consists of 13 residues. Germline V CDR1 and CDR2: MNHEY, SVGAGI. The CDR3, as DNA: TGTGCCACCAGACAGGGGGCGTACACTGAAGCTTTCTTT. Protein product: CATRQGAYTEAFF.

This chain joins TRBV3-1 (or the pseudogene TRBV3-2) and TRBJ2-2, with 9 nucleotides matching TRBD2. Per the germline V gene, CDR1 is LGHDT and CDR2 is YNNKEL (reference sequence). The CDR3 extends over 16 amino acids. V shed 1 base, J shed 3 bases, and the junction held 3 bases outside the gene matches. CDR3 DNA: TGTGCCAGCAGCCAAGCCCTAGCGGGACACACCGGGGAGCTGTTTTTT. Translation: CASSQALAGHTGELFF.

The J gene is TRBJ2-5, the V gene TRBV6-4; no clear D. Germline V lookup: CDR1 MRHNA, CDR2 SNTAGT. V lost 6 bases and J 3 bases, leaving 8 bases between the germline ends. This CDR3 spans 12 amino acids. This chain's CDR3 is CASSPYEETQYF. The DNA for the CDR3 is TGTGCCAGCAGCCCCTACGAAGAGACCCAGTACTTC.

This clone was detected only once. The chain is built from TRBV7-9 and TRBJ1-1; D gene uncertain. The germline V gene has CDR1 SEHNR and CDR2 FQNEAQ (reference sequence). The CDR3 consists of 14 residues. The V gene lost 0 bases and the J gene lost 7 bases, with 12 bases spanning the gap. The DNA of the CDR3 is TGTGCCAGCAGCTTAGCCCCGAGTAACGGTGAAGCTTTCTTT. Translation: CASSLAPSNGEAFF.

The genes are TRBV3-1 (or the pseudogene TRBV3-2) and TRBJ2-1, with D maybe TRBD2 (5 bases). V lost 6 bases, J lost 16 bases, and 19 bases lay in between. Germline assignment: CDR1 LGHDT and CDR2 YNNKEL (reference sequence). This CDR3 is built from 12 residues. Here the CDR3 DNA reads TGTGCCAGCAGTCTCAAAACTAGATCCCTTTTCTTC. It translates to CASSLKTRSLFF.